The 11 T cell receptor beta chains listed next were all sequenced from one sample in a study of identifying expanded T cells in peripheral blood. Assay: immunoSEQ multiplex PCR; the TCRdb copy retains only in-frame clones and omits some. This table holds under 120,000 clones, approximately 90% found once. The specimen sequenced was blood. The receptor source for this set is a person between 18 and 75 years old in good health.

This rearrangement joins TRBV6-5 to TRBJ1-1; D is ambiguous. CDR3 length equals 11 residues. From germline, CDR1 is MNHEY and CDR2 SVGAGI. V lost 6 bases and J lost 2, with 4 bases in between. The CDR3, as DNA: TGTGCCAGCAGGATAAACACTGAAGCTTTCTTT. Its protein is CASRINTEAFF.

This clone was seen more than once but under ten times. This rearrangement joins TRBV7-7 to TRBJ2-5; TRBD1 aligns across 8 bases. Trimming cost V 5 bases and J 5 bases; bases outside gene matches: 4. The CDR3 spans 13 residues. Germline loops: CDR1 SSHAT, CDR2 FNYEAQ (reference sequence). CDR3 residues: CASSRQGRETQYF. The CDR3 region has the DNA TGTGCCAGCAGCCGACAGGGGCGGGAGACCCAGTACTTC.

This chain joins TRBV7-6 and TRBJ2-3, with TRBD1 identical over 9 bases. Germline V gene lookup returns CDR1 SGHVS and CDR2 FNYEAQ. The CDR3 sequence is 18 residues long. V trimming: 2 bases; J trimming: 3 bases; junction bases outside the gene matches: 12. CDR3 loop: CASSLRPGTGIFTDTQYF. CDR3 coding DNA: TGTGCCAGCAGCTTACGTCCCGGGACAGGGATTTTTACAGATACGCAGTATTTT.

The chain joins TRBV19 to TRBJ2-1; TRBD1 is a possible D gene (6 bases). In germline, CDR1 is LNHDA, CDR2 SQIVND (reference sequence). This CDR3 is built from 13 residues. V gave up 5 bases and J gave up 9 bases, with 14 bases separating them. This CDR3 reads CASSGDRPGEQFF. The CDR3 DNA follows: TGTGCCAGTAGTGGCGACAGGCCGGGTGAGCAGTTCTTC.

CDR3: CASSLGIPGQGNSPLHF. The CDR3 DNA is TGTGCCAGCTCACTTGGAATCCCGGGACAGGGCAATTCACCCCTCCACTTT. The chain links TRBV18 to TRBJ1-6, with TRBD1 identical over 9 bases. Germline CDR1 KGHSH, CDR2 LQKENI. After removal of 4 bases from V and 7 bases from J, the junction contained 11 bases not matched to a gene. The CDR3 loop spans 17 amino acids.

The chain recombines TRBV30 with TRBJ1-2; weak D call: TRBD1 (5 bases). Per the germline V gene, CDR1 is GTSNPN and CDR2 is SVGIG (reference sequence). V dropped 0 bases and J dropped 7 bases, with 12 bases sitting between them. The CDR3 is 13 residues long. The CDR3 nucleotides read TGTGCCTGGAGTGTAGAGGGGCGCGGTGGCTACACCTTC. Encoded protein: CAWSVEGRGGYTF.

This chain's CDR3 is CASITPGTNRGNQPQHF. For the CDR3, the DNA is TGTGCCAGCATTACCCCCGGGACCAACAGGGGCAATCAGCCCCAGCATTTT. This chain uses TRBV6-4 with TRBJ1-5; TRBD1 might be the D (6 bases). The V gene's germline CDR1 is MRHNA and CDR2 SNTAGT. The V end was cut by 7 bases, the J end by 2 bases, with 21 bases between. This CDR3 region has 17 residues.

The chain employs TRBV7-9 and TRBJ1-2; 12 bases align to TRBD1. V lost 4 bases, J lost 3 bases, and 12 bases stayed unmatched. Germline V gene lookup returns CDR1 SEHNR and CDR2 FQNEAQ (reference sequence). This CDR3 is 18 amino acids long. The CDR3 DNA reads TGTGCCAGCAGCTACGCGGGACAGGGGGCGACGAGGGACTATGGCTACACCTTC. Amino acids: CASSYAGQGATRDYGYTF.

CDR3 sequence reads: CASSDGSEAFF. Here the CDR3 DNA reads TGCGCCAGCAGTGACGGCAGTGAAGCTTTCTTT. J is TRBJ1-1 and V is TRBV10-2; D is ambiguous. Germline loops: CDR1 WSHSY, CDR2 SAAADI. V lost 3 bases and J lost 7, with 6 bases in between. The length of the CDR3 is 11 residues.

The chain joins TRBV15 to TRBJ2-1, with 9 positions matching TRBD1. Per the germline V gene, CDR1 is LNHNV and CDR2 is YYDKDF (reference sequence). V shed 5 bases, J shed 8 bases, and the junction held 7 bases outside the gene matches. The CDR3 has 14 amino acids. CDR3 protein: CATSGWDRDDEQFF. The CDR3 DNA follows: TGTGCCACCAGCGGGTGGGACAGGGACGATGAGCAGTTCTTC. The whole variable domain, filled in from reference TRBV15 and TRBJ2-1, reads DAMVIQNPRYQVTQFGKPVTLSCSQTLNHNVMYWYQQKSSQAPKLLFHYYDKDFNNEADTPDNFQSRRPNTSFCFLDIRSPGLGDTAMYLCATSGWDRDDEQFFGPGTRLTVL.

This chain joins TRBV13 and TRBJ1-2; the D is unclear. The CDR3 is made up of 12 amino acids. Germline V gene sequence: CDR1 PRHDT, CDR2 FYEKMQ (reference sequence). V lost 5 bases, J lost 8 bases, and 12 bases lay in between. CDR3 region: CASSRSTGGYTF. The DNA of the CDR3 is TGTGCCAGCAGCCGCTCAACTGGAGGCTACACCTTC.